This T cell receptor (beta chain) was recovered during a study of metastatic and nonmetastatic thyroid tumors. Study-level information: Blood and tumor or nodule tissue repertoires from malignant and benign thyroid patients were compared. General observations from the study: TCR beta diversity was reportedly significantly higher in malignant thyroid tumors than benign nodules, in blood and tumor.

Nobody among the patients had been given any treatment before thyroid surgery. This CDR3 is 11 amino acids long. Trimming took 3 bases from V and 6 from J, leaving 5 bases between them. Germline CDR1 reads DFQATT; CDR2 reads SNEGSKA (reference sequence). TCRdb re-called the PCR reads through MiXCR. The data contain about 12,000 clones, 25% to 35% of them seen just once; the ten biggest clones take up 12%. On this clone itself: The antigen is undetermined.

This chain joins TRBV20-1 and TRBJ2-2; D ambiguous. The clonotype comes from a female donor with papillary thyroid cancer or a benign thyroid nodule (not recorded which). Some clones in this sample may be carry-over from other donors' samples. Sequenced material: tumor tissue. CDR3 sequence: CSASAPGELFF. The CDR3 region has the DNA TGCAGTGCTAGTGCCCCCGGGGAGCTGTTTTTT.